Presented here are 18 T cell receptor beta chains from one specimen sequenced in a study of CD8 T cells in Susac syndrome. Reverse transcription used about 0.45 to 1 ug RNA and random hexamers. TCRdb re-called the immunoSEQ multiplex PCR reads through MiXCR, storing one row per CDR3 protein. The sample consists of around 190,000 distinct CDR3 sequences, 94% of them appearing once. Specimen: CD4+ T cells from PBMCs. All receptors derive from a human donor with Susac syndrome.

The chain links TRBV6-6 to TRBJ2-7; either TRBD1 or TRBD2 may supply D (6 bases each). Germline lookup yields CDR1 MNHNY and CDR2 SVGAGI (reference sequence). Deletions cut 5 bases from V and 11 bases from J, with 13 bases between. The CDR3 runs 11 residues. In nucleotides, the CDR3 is TGTGCCAGCAGTCAGGGGACTGAAAAGTACTTC. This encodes CASSQGTEKYF.

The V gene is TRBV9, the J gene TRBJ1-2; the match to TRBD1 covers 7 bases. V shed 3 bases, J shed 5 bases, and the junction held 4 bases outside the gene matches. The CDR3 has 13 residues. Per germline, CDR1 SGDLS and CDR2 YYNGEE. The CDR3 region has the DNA TGTGCCAGCAGCGCGGGACAGCAATATGGCTACACCTTC. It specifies CASSAGQQYGYTF.

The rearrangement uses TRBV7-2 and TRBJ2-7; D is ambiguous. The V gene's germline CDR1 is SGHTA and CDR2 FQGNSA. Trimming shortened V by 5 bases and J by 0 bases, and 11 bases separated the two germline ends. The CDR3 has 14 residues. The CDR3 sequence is CASSPMASSYEQYF. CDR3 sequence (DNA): TGTGCCAGCAGCCCGATGGCAAGCTCCTACGAGCAGTACTTC.

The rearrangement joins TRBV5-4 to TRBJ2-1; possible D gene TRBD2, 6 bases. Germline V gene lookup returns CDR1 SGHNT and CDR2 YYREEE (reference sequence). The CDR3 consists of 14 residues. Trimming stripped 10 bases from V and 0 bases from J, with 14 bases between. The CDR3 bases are TGTGCCGCAATAAGGAGGGGCTCCTACAATGAGCAGTTCTTC. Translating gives CAAIRRGSYNEQFF.

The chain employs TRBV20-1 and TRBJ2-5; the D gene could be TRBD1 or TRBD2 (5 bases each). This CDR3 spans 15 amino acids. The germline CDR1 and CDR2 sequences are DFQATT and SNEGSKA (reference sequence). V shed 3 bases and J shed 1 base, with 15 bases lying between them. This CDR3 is CSARDHRDAQETQYF. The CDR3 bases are TGCAGTGCTAGGGATCACCGGGACGCCCAAGAGACCCAGTACTTC.

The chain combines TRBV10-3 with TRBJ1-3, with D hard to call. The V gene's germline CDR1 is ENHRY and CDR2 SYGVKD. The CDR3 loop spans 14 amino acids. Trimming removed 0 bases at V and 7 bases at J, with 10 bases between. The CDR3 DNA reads TGTGCCATCAGTGAGTCGGTCCAAGGGAACACCATATATTTT. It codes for CAISESVQGNTIYF.

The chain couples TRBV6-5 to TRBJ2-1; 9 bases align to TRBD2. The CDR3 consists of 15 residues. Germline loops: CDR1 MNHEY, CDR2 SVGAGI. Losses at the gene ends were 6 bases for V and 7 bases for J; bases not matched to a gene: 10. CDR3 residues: CASRIAGAGRNEQFF. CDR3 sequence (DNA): TGTGCCAGCAGGATAGCGGGGGCCGGTCGTAATGAGCAGTTCTTC.

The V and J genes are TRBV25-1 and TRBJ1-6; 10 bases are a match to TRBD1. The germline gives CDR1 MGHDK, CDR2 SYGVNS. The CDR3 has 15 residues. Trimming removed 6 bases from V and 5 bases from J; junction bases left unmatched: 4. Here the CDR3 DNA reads TGTGCCAGCAGGGGGGACAGGGGTGATAATTCACCCCTCCACTTT. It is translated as CASRGDRGDNSPLHF.

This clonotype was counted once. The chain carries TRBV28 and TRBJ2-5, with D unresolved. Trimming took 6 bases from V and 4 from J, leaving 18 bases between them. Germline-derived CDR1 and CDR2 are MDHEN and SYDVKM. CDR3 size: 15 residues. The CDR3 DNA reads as TGTGCCAGCAGCTCAGAGACCCGGGCCCGAGAGACCCAGTACTTC. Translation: CASSSETRARETQYF.

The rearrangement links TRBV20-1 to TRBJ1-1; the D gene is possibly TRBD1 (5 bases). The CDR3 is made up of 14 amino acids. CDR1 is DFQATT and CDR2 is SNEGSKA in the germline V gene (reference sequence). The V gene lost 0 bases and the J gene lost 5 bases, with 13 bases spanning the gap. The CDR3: CSARDHTGGTEAFF. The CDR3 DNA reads TGCAGTGCTAGAGATCACACAGGAGGAACTGAAGCTTTCTTT.

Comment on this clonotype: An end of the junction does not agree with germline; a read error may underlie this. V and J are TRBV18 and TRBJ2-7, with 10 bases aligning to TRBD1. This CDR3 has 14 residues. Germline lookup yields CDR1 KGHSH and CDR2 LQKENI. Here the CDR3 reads CASSPYAGTGDLDF. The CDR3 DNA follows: TGTGCCAGCTCACCATATGCCGGGACAGGGGATCTTGACTTC.

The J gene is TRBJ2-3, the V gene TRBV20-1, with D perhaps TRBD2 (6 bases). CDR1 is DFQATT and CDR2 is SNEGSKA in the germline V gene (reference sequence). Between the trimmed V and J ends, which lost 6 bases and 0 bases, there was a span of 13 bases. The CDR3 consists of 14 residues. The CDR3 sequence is CSASLGGSTDTQYF. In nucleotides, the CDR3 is TGCAGTGCCAGCCTCGGAGGGAGCACAGATACGCAGTATTTT.

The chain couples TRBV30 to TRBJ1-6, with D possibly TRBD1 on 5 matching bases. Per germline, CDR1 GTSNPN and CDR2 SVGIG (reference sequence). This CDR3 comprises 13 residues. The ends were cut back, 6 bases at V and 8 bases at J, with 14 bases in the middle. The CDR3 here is CACNRGPDSPLHF. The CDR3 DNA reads TGTGCCTGTAACCGGGGCCCAGATTCACCCCTCCACTTT.

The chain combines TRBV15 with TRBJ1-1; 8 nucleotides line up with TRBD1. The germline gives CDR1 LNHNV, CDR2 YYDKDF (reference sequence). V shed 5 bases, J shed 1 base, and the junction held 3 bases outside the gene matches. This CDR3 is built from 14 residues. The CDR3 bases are TGTGCCACCAGCGGCGACAGGGGGAACACTGAAGCTTTCTTT. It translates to CATSGDRGNTEAFF. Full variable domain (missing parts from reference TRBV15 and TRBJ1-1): DAMVIQNPRYQVTQFGKPVTLSCSQTLNHNVMYWYQQKSSQAPKLLFHYYDKDFNNEADTPDNFQSRRPNTSFCFLDIRSPGLGDTAMYLCATSGDRGNTEAFFGQGTRLTVV.

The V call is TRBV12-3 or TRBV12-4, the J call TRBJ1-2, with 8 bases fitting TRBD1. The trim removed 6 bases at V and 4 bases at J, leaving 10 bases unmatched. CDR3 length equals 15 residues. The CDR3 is CASRPRPGQAYGYTF. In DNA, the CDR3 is TGTGCCAGCAGACCAAGGCCGGGACAGGCCTATGGCTACACCTTC.

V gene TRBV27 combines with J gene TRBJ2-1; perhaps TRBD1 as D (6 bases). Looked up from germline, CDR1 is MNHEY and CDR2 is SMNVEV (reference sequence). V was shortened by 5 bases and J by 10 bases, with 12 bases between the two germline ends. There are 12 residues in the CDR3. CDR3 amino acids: CASSPQRGEQFF. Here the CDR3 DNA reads TGTGCCAGCAGTCCCCAAAGGGGGGAGCAGTTCTTC.

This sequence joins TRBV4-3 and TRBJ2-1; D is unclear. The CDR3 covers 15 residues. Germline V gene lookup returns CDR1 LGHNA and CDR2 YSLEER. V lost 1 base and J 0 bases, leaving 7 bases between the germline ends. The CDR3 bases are TGCGCCAGCAGCCAAGGCGGAAGCTCCTACAATGAGCAGTTCTTC. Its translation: CASSQGGSSYNEQFF.

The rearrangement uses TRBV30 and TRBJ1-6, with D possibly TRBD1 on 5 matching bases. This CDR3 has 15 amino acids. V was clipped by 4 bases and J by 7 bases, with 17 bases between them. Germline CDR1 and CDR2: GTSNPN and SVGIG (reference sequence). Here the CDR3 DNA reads TGTGCCTGGACGGAGGTGAGGGGCGGGAATTCACCCCTCCACTTT. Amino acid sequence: CAWTEVRGGNSPLHF.